Detailed here is one T cell receptor beta chain. The antigen remains unidentified. These data come from a study of beta chain features in type 1 diabetes. Study details: Analysis included 100 million to 140 million sorted cells drawn from all samples. Notes on the study in general: The naive, central memory and Treg TCRB repertoires looked more alike in patients than they did in healthy donors.

TCRB transcripts that were expressed got sequenced, as all of the isolated RNA had been reverse transcribed. Some clones are missing from TCRdb's copy, which holds only in-frame ones; the method was immunoSEQ multiplex PCR. The sample consists of 350,000 to 450,000 clones, more than 12% of them appearing once. The single heparinised draw taken from each donor contained around 100 mL of blood on average. By way of CD45RO/CCR7/CD25/CD127/CD95/CD27, the CD4+ regulatory, stem cell-like memory, central memory and naive cells were sorted. The CDR3 consists of 14 residues. Looked up from germline, CDR1 is SGDLS and CDR2 is YYNGEE. V gave up 1 base and J gave up 3 bases, with 11 bases separating them.

Sample: naive CD4+ T cells from blood. The clonotype was recovered from a woman younger than 35 in good health. V gene TRBV9 combines with J gene TRBJ2-7; D is undetermined. CDR3 loop: CASSVSTSYYEQYF. The CDR3 DNA reads as TGTGCCAGCAGCGTAAGCACTTCCTACTACGAGCAGTACTTC.